The source of this T cell receptor (beta chain) is a study of control samples from healthy donors and cancer patients. CDR1 MDHEN and CDR2 SYDVKM come from the germline V gene. With 11 bases removed from V and 8 bases from J, the gap between germline ends came to 18 bases. The CDR3 length is 12 residues. The repertoire was sequenced with immunoSEQ multiplex PCR; TCRdb's copy has only in-frame clones and lacks some. The data hold about 120,000 clones, with 91% observed a single time. The sequencing input was blood. The sequence was obtained from a woman aged 18-29 years in good health. The chain has TRBV28 and TRBJ1-2, with D maybe TRBD1 (6 bases). The CDR3 loop reads CADRTASGGYTF. In DNA, the CDR3 is TGTGCCGACAGGACAGCCTCGGGGGGCTACACCTTC.